This T cell receptor (beta chain) was documented in a study of blood T cells in healthy people across ages (dated by TCRdb to between 2014 and 2016). About the study as a whole: Template switching captured roughly one uniquely barcoded TCR beta cDNA molecule per two T cells in model experiments. Age-related changes in TCR beta repertoire diversity were measured in the study by deep sequencing normalized with unique cDNA molecular identifiers. Four age groups were formed from the donors: young (average 16 years), middle-aged (just under 40), aged (roughly 59) and long-lived (approximately 78). The study analyzed two additional independent replicas of 1 million unique cDNA reads from the same blood draw for two donors, one aged 18 to 29 and one aged 80 or older. The paper as a whole reports these results and caveats: A strong correlation was found between observed TCR beta diversity and the percentage of naive T cells measured by flow cytometry. As age increased, observed TCR beta diversity per million T cells dropped in a roughly linear way, and a significant reduction was already evident by age 40. Because donor CMV infection status was unknown, age-related changes in expanded clonotypes were potentially confounded. Since profiling was done on bulk unsorted PBMCs, naive and antigen-experienced compartments could not be conclusively compared. Estimates of total diversity from one million sequenced T cells were regarded as lower bounds and underestimates. Compared with the aged group, the long-lived group had more naive CD4+ T cells, fewer expanded clones and increased TCR diversity, suggesting age selection.

Preparation of the library involved 5' RACE. The run used an Illumina HiSeq 2500. A second PCR of about 6 to 12 cycles was run with a J-beta primer mix and a sample-barcoded 5' primer. A template-switch 5' adaptor carrying 12 random nucleotides introduced a unique molecular identifier onto each TCR beta cDNA molecule. At least 2.5 million CDR3-containing paired-end reads were obtained from each sample. The Mint cDNA synthesis kit, primed by a TRBC-specific oligonucleotide, was used to synthesize first-strand cDNA from all RNA. Following uracil-DNA glycosylase treatment, a first 18-cycle PCR with universal primers M1SS and BC2_uni_R was performed on all cDNA. Processing in the source paper ran as follows. For normalization, 1 million high-quality reads, each with a distinct molecular identifier, were randomly selected from each sample. Reads with shared molecular identifiers were discarded instead of being binned into consensus sequences. MiTCR, with a Q25 quality threshold and the strictest error-elimination algorithm, was used for CDR3 identification, clonotype clustering and error correction. A nonparametric unseen species model with Euler transformation was used to estimate lower-bound total TCR beta diversity. TCRdb cleaned the public reads at Q25 with fastp, built clones with MiXCR and kept in-frame beta chains. Rows with one shared CDR3 protein collapse into an entry with the most common genes and DNA. TCRdb, rather than the study authors, made the V and J calls. Here the sample has under 1,100,000 distinct CDR3 sequences; under 30% occur a single time. The ten largest clones take up around 0.75% of the sample.

With regard to this clonotype: Its antigen is currently not known. Base qualities are not at hand, and no much larger clone is one base apart.

The CDR1 and CDR2 encoded by the germline V gene (reference sequence) are LGHDT and YNNKEL. The cysteine opens and the phenylalanine closes a CDR3 of 14 amino acids. Of the read, only the CDR3 DNA is kept; its 42 bases are in frame from base 1. At the junction V is shortened by 2 bases and J by 1 base, with 8 bases in between. Systemically healthy Caucasian individuals from Russia, around 38 in total and aged roughly 6 to 100 years, were included as donors. About 10 milliliters of peripheral blood were collected from each donor into EDTA-treated Vacutainer tubes. Ficoll-Paque density-gradient centrifugation was used to isolate PBMCs, with at least 7 million per sample. Trizol reagent was used to extract total RNA from PBMCs, with at least 5.5 micrograms per sample. For every donor, an aliquot of PBMCs went through flow cytometry to measure the percentages of naive CD45RAhigh/CD27high T cells. These data also featured in a second study, about T cells of mothers and their children. Taken from the second paper: The donors were nine systemically healthy Caucasian individuals, made up of three mothers and their six children. cDNA synthesis used all of the extracted RNA, with roughly 1.5 ug of RNA in each 15 ul reaction. In the second PCR, the M1S primer introduced both the sample barcodes and 2-4 random nucleotides. Each mother yielded over 10 million TCR beta CDR3 reads and each child roughly 2.9 million reads. Thymic selection shapes the output of TCR recombination in a similar way in related and unrelated pairs, and inherited differences have a minor effect. Normalized repertoire overlap was always slightly but never significantly higher in related than unrelated mother-child pairs. No persistent microchimeric T cell clones were detected, at a sensitivity of approximately 90 clones per million clonotypes. The study used deep NGS to compare TCR beta repertoires of mothers and children, seeking features distinguishing related mother-child pairs from unrelated individuals. The mean age was 40 +/- 4 years for the mothers and 11 +/- 4 years for the children. Libraries were sequenced on Illumina HiSeq 2000 with 100+100 nt paired-end reads after adapter ligation with NEBNext reagents. To prevent cross-contamination, the mother and child libraries were prepared a month apart and were sequenced in separate runs. For each donor, somewhere between about 450,000 and 2,000,000 distinct TCR beta clonotypes were identified. Naive TCR beta clonotypes were estimated from low-frequency clonotypes matched to each donor's FACS-determined naive share, without sorting.

The sample taken for sequencing was blood. This TCR was sampled from a girl aged 2 to 9 in good health. In this chain, TRBV3-1 is recombined with TRBJ2-5, with no confident D gene call. CDR3 protein: CASSQMFSQETQYF. The bases read TGTGCCAGCAGCCAAATGTTTAGCCAAGAGACCCAGTACTTC.